Each of the 19 T cell receptor beta chains below was sequenced from the same sample in a study of blood T cell repertoires in COVID-19. Generated by immunoSEQ multiplex PCR, the TCRdb table keeps only in-frame clones and is missing some. Of fewer than 350,000 clones detected, approximately 87% appear once; the ten largest clones hold about an eighth. The sample taken for sequencing was peripheral blood. All receptors derive from a woman aged 25-40 years with COVID-19, enrolled during active disease.

In its sample, this clone was seen a few times. V gene TRBV19 combines with J gene TRBJ1-2, with 12 bases lining up with TRBD1. The CDR3 has 14 amino acids. Trimming removed 7 bases from V and 4 bases from J; junction bases left unmatched: 4. The germline gives CDR1 LNHDA, CDR2 SQIVND (reference sequence). This chain's CDR3 is CASIPGQGAYGYTF. The CDR3 DNA reads as TGTGCCAGTATCCCGGGACAGGGGGCCTATGGCTACACCTTC.

J is TRBJ1-5 and V is TRBV3-1 (or the pseudogene TRBV3-2); weak D call: TRBD1 (5 bases). Trimming took 6 bases from V and 4 from J, leaving 7 bases between them. The CDR3 runs to 12 residues. Germline CDR1 reads LGHDT; CDR2 reads YNNKEL (reference sequence). CDR3 protein: CASSRGNQPQHF. The DNA of the CDR3 is TGTGCCAGCAGTCGGGGGAATCAGCCCCAGCATTTT.

A few counts support this clone. Other DNA sequences in this specimen translate into the identical CDR3. The V gene is TRBV5-1, the J gene TRBJ1-2, with D possibly matching TRBD1 (5 bases). CDR1 SGHRS and CDR2 YFSETQ come from the germline V gene. There are 13 residues in the CDR3. V lost 1 base to trimming and J lost 8 bases, with 12 bases between them. CDR3 DNA: TGCGCCAGCAGCTTGTCCAGGGTCTACGGCTACACCTTC. It is translated as CASSLSRVYGYTF.

V gene TRBV27 combines with J gene TRBJ2-5, with D maybe TRBD2 (6 bases). Per germline, CDR1 MNHEY and CDR2 SMNVEV (reference sequence). The CDR3 is 15 residues long. V lost 3 bases to trimming and J lost 7 bases, with 18 bases between them. The DNA for the CDR3 is TGTGCCAGCAGTTTTGGGACTCTCGGATTCGGGACCCAGTACTTC. Encoded protein: CASSFGTLGFGTQYF.

The chain uses TRBV15 and TRBJ2-7; D is possibly TRBD1 (7 bases). The CDR3 extends over 13 amino acids. V was pared by 7 bases and J by 6 bases, with 16 bases between. Germline CDR1 reads LNHNV; CDR2 reads YYDKDF (reference sequence). The CDR3 loop is CATKDRDFSEQYF. In DNA form, the CDR3 reads TGTGCCACCAAAGACAGGGACTTCTCCGAGCAGTACTTC.

The rearrangement links TRBV14 to TRBJ1-5; D unclear. V was clipped by 2 bases and J by 0 bases, with 2 bases between them. The CDR3 has 13 amino acids. The germline V gene encodes CDR1 SGHDN and CDR2 FVKESK. The CDR3 DNA is TGTGCCAGCAGCCAATATAGCAATCAGCCCCAGCATTTT. Encoded protein: CASSQYSNQPQHF.

The chain has TRBV27 and TRBJ1-2; TRBD1 is a possible D gene (5 bases). This CDR3 spans 14 amino acids. Germline CDR1 MNHEY, CDR2 SMNVEV (reference sequence). Trimming cost V 5 bases and J 3 bases, with 13 bases left between them. The CDR3 region has the DNA TGTGCCAGCAGTCAAACACCAGGGTACTATGGCTACACCTTC. Protein sequence: CASSQTPGYYGYTF.

The CDR3 DNA sequence: TGTGCCAGCAGCTTGGCCCCTAACGACGAGCAGTACTTC. Residues: CASSLAPNDEQYF. The J gene is TRBJ2-7, the V gene TRBV5-6, with unresolved D. V was pared by 0 bases and J by 5 bases, with 9 bases between. Germline assignment: CDR1 SGHDT and CDR2 YYEEEE. There are 13 residues in the CDR3.

The chain couples TRBV28 to TRBJ1-6; TRBD1 matches at 10 bases. Germline V gives CDR1 MDHEN, CDR2 SYDVKM. Trimming took 5 bases from V and 7 from J; bases not matched to a gene: 8. This CDR3 is 16 amino acids long. CDR3 sequence: CASSDTRGQGNSPLHF. CDR3 coding DNA: TGTGCCAGCAGTGATACGAGGGGACAGGGGAATTCACCCCTCCACTTT.

V and J are TRBV5-5 and TRBJ1-3; D is uncertain. There are 16 residues in the CDR3. With 2 bases removed from V and 1 base from J, the gap between germline ends came to 13 bases. CDR1 and CDR2 from the germline V gene are SGHKS and YYEKEE (reference sequence). CDR3 protein: CASSFGTDHSGNTIYF. Written as DNA, the CDR3 is TGTGCCAGCAGCTTTGGCACAGATCATTCTGGAAACACCATATATTTT.

The V and J genes are TRBV10-2 and TRBJ2-7; maybe TRBD2 (6 bases). Germline V gene data show CDR1 as WSHSY and CDR2 as SAAADI. The CDR3 length is 15 residues. V lost 7 bases and J 3 bases, leaving 19 bases between the germline ends. The CDR3 coding sequence is TGCGCCAGCACCCAATCGGGGGACTTGATCTACGAGCAGTACTTC. Its protein product is CASTQSGDLIYEQYF.

The rearrangement links TRBV7-9 to TRBJ2-5; TRBD2 matches at 7 bases. V lost 1 base and J lost 3; bases outside the gene matches: 8. This CDR3 comprises 16 residues. Germline V CDR1 and CDR2: SEHNR, FQNEAQ (reference sequence). CDR3 nucleotide sequence: TGTGCCAGCAGCTTAGTCTTTGCGGGGGAAAAAGAGACCCAGTACTTC. Residues: CASSLVFAGEKETQYF.

The rearrangement links TRBV18 to TRBJ2-1, with D unclear. The CDR3 totals 12 residues. Germline CDR1 is KGHSH and CDR2 is LQKENI. V gave up 4 bases and J gave up 6 bases, with 7 bases separating them. CDR3 region: CASSQLLNEQFF. CDR3 nucleotide sequence: TGTGCCAGCTCACAATTACTCAATGAGCAGTTCTTC. The full variable domain, with the rest looked up from reference TRBV18 and TRBJ2-1, is NAGVMQNPRHLVRRRGQEARLRCSPMKGHSHVYWYRQLPEEGLKFMVYLQKENIIDESGMPKERFSAEFPKEGPSILRIQQVVRGDSAAYFCASSQLLNEQFFGPGTRLTVL.

Worth noting for this clone: At the DNA level, this CDR3 is encoded by other sequences in the same sample as well. The CDR3 sequence: CASSLTGYGYTF. CDR3 coding DNA: TGTGCCAGCAGTTTGACAGGATATGGCTACACCTTC. The chain uses TRBV28 and TRBJ1-2; weak D call: TRBD1 (6 bases). The CDR3 totals 12 residues. V was cut by 3 bases and J by 5 bases, with 7 bases left in between. CDR1 and CDR2 (germline): MDHEN, SYDVKM.

The rearrangement uses TRBV9 and TRBJ2-3; TRBD2 agrees at 10 bases. V lost 1 base and J lost 1; bases outside the gene matches: 0. There are 15 residues in the CDR3. CDR1 and CDR2 from the germline V gene are SGDLS and YYNGEE. CDR3 in DNA: TGTGCCAGCAGCGTAACTAGCGGGGGCACAGATACGCAGTATTTT. It translates to CASSVTSGGTDTQYF. The variable domain in full, with the rest retrieved from reference TRBV9 and TRBJ2-3, is DSGVTQTPKHLITATGQRVTLRCSPRSGDLSVYWYQQSLDQGLQFLIQYYNGEERAKGNILERFSAQQFPDLHSELNLSSLELGDSALYFCASSVTSGGTDTQYFGPGTRLTVL.

This rearrangement joins TRBV15 to TRBJ2-1; possible D gene TRBD1, 5 bases. Germline CDR1 is LNHNV and CDR2 is YYDKDF (reference sequence). Trimming stripped 2 bases from V and 9 bases from J, with 23 bases between. CDR3 size: 17 residues. CDR3 amino acids: CATSRPPRGQYLSEQFF. CDR3 coding DNA: TGTGCCACCAGCAGACCGCCCCGCGGACAATATCTCAGTGAGCAGTTCTTC. The whole variable domain, remainder taken from reference TRBV15 and TRBJ2-1, is DAMVIQNPRYQVTQFGKPVTLSCSQTLNHNVMYWYQQKSSQAPKLLFHYYDKDFNNEADTPDNFQSRRPNTSFCFLDIRSPGLGDTAMYLCATSRPPRGQYLSEQFFGPGTRLTVL.

This chain links TRBV11-3 with TRBJ2-5; perhaps TRBD1 as D (6 bases). Trimming took off 2 bases at V and 7 bases at J, with 11 bases between the two ends. CDR3 length: 13 residues. Germline assignment: CDR1 SGHNT and CDR2 YENEEA. The CDR3 region has the DNA TGTGCCAGCAGCTTACTAACAGGGAGGACCCAGTACTTC. Translated: CASSLLTGRTQYF.

The chain uses TRBV28 and TRBJ1-6; D unresolved. Trimming took 6 bases from V and 6 from J, leaving 3 bases between them. Per the germline V gene, CDR1 is MDHEN and CDR2 is SYDVKM. The CDR3 spans 11 residues. The CDR3 reads CASRANSPLHF. CDR3 sequence (DNA): TGTGCCAGCAGGGCTAATTCACCCCTCCACTTT.

This rearrangement joins TRBV3-1 (or the pseudogene TRBV3-2) to TRBJ1-2; TRBD1 matches 7 bases. V gave up 2 bases and J gave up 3 bases; unmatched junction bases: 3. The CDR3 length is 14 residues. The germline V gene has CDR1 LGHDT and CDR2 YNNKEL (reference sequence). DNA of the CDR3: TGTGCCAGCAGCCAAATTGACAGGGACTATGGCTACACCTTC. Amino acids: CASSQIDRDYGYTF.